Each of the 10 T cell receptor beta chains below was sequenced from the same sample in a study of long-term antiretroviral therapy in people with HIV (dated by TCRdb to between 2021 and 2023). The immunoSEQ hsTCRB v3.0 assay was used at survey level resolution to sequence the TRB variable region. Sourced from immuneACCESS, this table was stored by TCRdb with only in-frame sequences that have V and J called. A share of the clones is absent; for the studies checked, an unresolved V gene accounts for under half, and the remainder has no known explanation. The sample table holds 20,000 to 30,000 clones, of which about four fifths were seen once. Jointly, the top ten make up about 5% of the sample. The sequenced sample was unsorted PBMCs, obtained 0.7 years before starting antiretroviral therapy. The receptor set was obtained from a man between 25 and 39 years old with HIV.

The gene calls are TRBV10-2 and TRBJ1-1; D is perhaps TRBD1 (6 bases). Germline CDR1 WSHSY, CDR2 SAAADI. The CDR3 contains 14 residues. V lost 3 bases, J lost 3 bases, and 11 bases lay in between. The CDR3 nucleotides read TGCGCCAGCAGTGACTGGGGGGGCGACACTGAAGCTTTCTTT. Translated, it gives CASSDWGGDTEAFF.

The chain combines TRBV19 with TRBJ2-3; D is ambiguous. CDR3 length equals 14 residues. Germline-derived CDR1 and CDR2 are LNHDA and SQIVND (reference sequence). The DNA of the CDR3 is TGTGCTTCCGGTCCGCTAGTCCCCGGGGATACGCAGTATTTT. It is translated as CASGPLVPGDTQYF.

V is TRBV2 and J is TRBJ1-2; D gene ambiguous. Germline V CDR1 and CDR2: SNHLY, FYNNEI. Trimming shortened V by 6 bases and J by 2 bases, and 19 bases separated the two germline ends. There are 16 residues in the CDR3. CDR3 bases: TGTGCCAGCAGGGATCCCCCAGCGCCCCTAAACTATGGCTACACCTTC. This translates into CASRDPPAPLNYGYTF.

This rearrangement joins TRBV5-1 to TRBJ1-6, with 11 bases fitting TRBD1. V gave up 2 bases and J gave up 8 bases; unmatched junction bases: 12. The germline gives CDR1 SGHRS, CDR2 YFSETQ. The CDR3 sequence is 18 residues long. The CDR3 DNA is TGCGCCAGCAGCTTCCTGGACAGGGGGCTTTCTACGGATTCACCCCTCCACTTT. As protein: CASSFLDRGLSTDSPLHF.

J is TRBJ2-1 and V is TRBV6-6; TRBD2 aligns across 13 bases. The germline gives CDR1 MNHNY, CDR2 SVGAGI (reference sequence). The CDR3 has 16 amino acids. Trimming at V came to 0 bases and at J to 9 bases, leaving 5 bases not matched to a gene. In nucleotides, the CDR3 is TGTGCCAGCAGTTACTCGACCGGACTAGCGGGAGCTGAGCAGTTCTTC. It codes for CASSYSTGLAGAEQFF.

The CDR3 sequence: CASSLAGSLTGELFF. The CDR3, as DNA: TGTGCCAGCAGTTTGGCAGGGTCTCTCACCGGGGAGCTGTTTTTT. The chain combines TRBV28 with TRBJ2-2, with a possible D match to TRBD1 (5 bases). Germline CDR1 reads MDHEN; CDR2 reads SYDVKM. Between the trimmed V and J ends, which lost 3 bases and 4 bases, there was a span of 12 bases. This CDR3 is built from 15 residues.

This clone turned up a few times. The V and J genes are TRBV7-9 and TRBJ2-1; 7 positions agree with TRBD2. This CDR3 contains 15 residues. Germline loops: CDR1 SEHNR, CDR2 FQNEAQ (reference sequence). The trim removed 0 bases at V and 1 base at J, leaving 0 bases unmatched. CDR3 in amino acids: CASSLAGRSYNEQFF. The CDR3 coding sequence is TGTGCCAGCAGCTTAGCCGGGAGGTCCTACAATGAGCAGTTCTTC.

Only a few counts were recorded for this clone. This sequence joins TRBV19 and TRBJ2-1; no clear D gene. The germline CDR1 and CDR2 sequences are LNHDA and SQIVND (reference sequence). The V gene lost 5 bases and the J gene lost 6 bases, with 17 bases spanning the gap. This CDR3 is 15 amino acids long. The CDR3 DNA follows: TGTGCCAGTAGTTGGGGAACCCTTCGGGCCAATGAGCAGTTCTTC. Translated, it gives CASSWGTLRANEQFF.

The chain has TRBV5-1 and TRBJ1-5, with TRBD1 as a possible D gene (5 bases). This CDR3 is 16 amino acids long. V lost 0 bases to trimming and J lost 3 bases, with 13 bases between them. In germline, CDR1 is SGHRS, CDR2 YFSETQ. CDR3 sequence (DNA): TGCGCCAGCAGCTTGGGTTCCGGGGGTCCCAATCAGCCCCAGCATTTT. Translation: CASSLGSGGPNQPQHF.

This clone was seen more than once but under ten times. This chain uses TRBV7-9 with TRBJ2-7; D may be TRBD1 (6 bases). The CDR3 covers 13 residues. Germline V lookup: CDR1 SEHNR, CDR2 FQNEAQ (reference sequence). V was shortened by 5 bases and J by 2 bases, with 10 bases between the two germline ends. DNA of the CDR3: TGTGCCAGCAGCCTACAGGGAACCTACGAGCAGTACTTC. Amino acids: CASSLQGTYEQYF.